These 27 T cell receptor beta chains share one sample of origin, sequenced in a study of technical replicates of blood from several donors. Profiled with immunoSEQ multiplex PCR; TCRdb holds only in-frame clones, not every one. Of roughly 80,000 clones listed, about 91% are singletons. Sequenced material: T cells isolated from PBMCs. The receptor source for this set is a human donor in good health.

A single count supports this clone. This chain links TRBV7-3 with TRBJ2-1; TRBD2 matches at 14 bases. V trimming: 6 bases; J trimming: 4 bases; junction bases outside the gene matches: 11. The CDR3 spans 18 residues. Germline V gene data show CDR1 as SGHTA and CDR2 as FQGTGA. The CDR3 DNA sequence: TGTGCCAGCAGTTATACGCCGGGACTAGCGGGAGAATACAATGAGCAGTTCTTC. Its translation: CASSYTPGLAGEYNEQFF.

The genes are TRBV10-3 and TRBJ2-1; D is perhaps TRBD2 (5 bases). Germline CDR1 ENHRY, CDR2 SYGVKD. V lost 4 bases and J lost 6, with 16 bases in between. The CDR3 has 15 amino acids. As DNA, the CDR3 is TGTGCCATCAGTGGACGGGGAACCTCCGCCAATGAGCAGTTCTTC. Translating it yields CAISGRGTSANEQFF.

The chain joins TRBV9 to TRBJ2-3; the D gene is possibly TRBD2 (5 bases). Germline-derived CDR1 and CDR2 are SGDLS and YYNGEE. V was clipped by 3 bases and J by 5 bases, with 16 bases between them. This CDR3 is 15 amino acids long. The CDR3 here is CASSADSGGEDTQYF. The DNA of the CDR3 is TGTGCCAGCAGCGCAGATTCAGGAGGTGAAGATACGCAGTATTTT.

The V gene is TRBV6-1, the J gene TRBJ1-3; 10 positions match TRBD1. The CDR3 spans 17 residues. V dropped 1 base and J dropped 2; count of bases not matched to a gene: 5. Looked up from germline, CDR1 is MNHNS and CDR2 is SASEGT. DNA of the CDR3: TGTGCCAGCAGTGAAGGGACAGGGGGTTCCCCTGGAAACACCATATATTTT. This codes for CASSEGTGGSPGNTIYF.

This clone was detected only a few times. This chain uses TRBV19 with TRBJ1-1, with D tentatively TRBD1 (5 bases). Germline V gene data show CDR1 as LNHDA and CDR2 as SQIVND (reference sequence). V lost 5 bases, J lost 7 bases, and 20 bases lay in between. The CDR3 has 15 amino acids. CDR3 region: CASSGRTGGRDEAFF. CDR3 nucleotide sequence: TGTGCCAGTAGTGGGAGAACCGGGGGACGCGATGAAGCTTTCTTT.

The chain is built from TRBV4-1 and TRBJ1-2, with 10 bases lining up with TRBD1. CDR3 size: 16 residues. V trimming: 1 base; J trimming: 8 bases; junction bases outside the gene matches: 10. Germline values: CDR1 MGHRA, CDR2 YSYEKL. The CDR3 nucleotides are TGCGCCAGCAGCCAAGTAATAAGGGACAGGGGTGCGGGCTACACCTTC. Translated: CASSQVIRDRGAGYTF.

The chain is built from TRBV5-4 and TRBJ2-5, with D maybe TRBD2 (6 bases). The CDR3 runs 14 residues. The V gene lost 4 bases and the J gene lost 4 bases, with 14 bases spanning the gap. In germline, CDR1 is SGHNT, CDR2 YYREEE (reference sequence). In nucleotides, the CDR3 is TGTGCCAGCAGCCAAGAGGGGAGGAGAGAGACCCAGTACTTC. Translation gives CASSQEGRRETQYF.

CDR3 sequence (DNA): TGCGCCAGCAGCGGCCGGAGTAGGTCGCTAAAAGAGACCCAGTACTTC. Translation: CASSGRSRSLKETQYF. The rearrangement joins TRBV5-1 to TRBJ2-5; D gene unclear. Germline CDR1 SGHRS, CDR2 YFSETQ. The CDR3 sequence is 16 residues long. With 4 bases removed from V and 3 bases from J, the gap between germline ends came to 19 bases. The whole variable domain, filled in from reference TRBV5-1 and TRBJ2-5, reads KAGVTQTPRYLIKTRGQQVTLSCSPISGHRSVSWYQQTPGQGLQFLFEYFSETQRNKGNFPGRFSGRQFSNSRSEMNVSTLELGDSALYLCASSGRSRSLKETQYFGPGTRLLVL.

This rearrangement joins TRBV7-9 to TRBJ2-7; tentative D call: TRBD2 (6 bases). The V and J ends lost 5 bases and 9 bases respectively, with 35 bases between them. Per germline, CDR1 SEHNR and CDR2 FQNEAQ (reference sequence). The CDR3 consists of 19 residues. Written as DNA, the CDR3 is TGTGCCAGCAGCCCCCCCTCGGGAGCGGGCCTTATTCTCGGGGGTGGGCAGTACTTC. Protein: CASSPPSGAGLILGGGQYF.

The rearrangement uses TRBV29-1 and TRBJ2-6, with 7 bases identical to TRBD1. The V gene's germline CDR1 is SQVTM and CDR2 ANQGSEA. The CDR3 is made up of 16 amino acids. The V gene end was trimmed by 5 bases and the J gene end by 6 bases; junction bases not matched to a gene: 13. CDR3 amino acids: CSVLTGLGIEANVLTF. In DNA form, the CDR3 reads TGCAGCGTTTTGACAGGGTTAGGGATTGAGGCCAACGTCCTGACTTTC.

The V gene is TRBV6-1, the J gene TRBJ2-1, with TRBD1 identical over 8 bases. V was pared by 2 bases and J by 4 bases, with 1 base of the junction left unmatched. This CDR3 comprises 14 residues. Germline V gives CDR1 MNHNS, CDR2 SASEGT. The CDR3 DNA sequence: TGTGCCAGCAGTGAAAGGGACAGGTACAATGAGCAGTTCTTC. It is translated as CASSERDRYNEQFF.

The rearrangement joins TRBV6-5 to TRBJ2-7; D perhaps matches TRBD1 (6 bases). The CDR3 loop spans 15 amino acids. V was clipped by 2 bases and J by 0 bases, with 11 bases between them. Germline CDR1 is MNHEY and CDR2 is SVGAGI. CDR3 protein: CASSYSPTGSYEQYF. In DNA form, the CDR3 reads TGTGCCAGCAGTTACAGCCCGACAGGCTCCTACGAGCAGTACTTC.

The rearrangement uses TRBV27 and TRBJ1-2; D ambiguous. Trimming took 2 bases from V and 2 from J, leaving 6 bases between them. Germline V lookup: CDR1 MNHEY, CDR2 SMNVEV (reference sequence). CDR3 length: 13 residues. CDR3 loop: CASSLEANYGYTF. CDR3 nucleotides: TGTGCCAGCAGTTTAGAGGCAAACTATGGCTACACCTTC.

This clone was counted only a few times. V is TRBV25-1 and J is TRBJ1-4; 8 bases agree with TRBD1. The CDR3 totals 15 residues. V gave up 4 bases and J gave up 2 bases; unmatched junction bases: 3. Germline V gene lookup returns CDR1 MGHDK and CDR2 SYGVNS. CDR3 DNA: TGTGCCAGCAGTGCTCACAGGGGGACTAATGAAAAACTGTTTTTT. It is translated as CASSAHRGTNEKLFF.

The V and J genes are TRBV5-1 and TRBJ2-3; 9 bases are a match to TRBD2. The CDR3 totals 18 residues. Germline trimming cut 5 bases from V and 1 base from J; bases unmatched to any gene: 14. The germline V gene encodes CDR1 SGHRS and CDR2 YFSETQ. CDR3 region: CASREGITSGYRTDTQYF. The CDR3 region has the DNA TGCGCCAGCAGGGAAGGAATTACTAGCGGGTACCGCACAGATACGCAGTATTTT.

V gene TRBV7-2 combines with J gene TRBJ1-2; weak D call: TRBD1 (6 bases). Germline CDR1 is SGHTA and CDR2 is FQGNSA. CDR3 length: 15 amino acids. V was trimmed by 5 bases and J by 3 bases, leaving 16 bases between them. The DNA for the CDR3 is TGTGCCAGCAGCAAGGTCGTGGGGGCTGACTATGGCTACACCTTC. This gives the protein CASSKVVGADYGYTF.

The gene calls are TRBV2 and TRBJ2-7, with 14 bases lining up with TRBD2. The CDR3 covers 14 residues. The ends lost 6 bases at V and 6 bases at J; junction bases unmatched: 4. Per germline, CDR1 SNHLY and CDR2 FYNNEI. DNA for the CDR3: TGTGCCAGCAGGCCGGGACTAGCGGGAGTCGAGCAGTACTTC. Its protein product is CASRPGLAGVEQYF.

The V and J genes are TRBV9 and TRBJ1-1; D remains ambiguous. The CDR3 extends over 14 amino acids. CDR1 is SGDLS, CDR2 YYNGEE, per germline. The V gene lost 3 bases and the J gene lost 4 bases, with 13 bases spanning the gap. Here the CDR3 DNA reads TGTGCCAGCAGCGGAGACCCTGAGGGCACTGAAGCTTTCTTT. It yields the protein CASSGDPEGTEAFF.

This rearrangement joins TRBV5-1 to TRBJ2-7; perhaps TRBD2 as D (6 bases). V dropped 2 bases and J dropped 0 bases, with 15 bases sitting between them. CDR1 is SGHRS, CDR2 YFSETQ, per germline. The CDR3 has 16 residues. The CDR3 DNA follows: TGCGCCAGCAGCTTTGGGGGGACCCCTAGCTCCTACGAGCAGTACTTC. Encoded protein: CASSFGGTPSSYEQYF. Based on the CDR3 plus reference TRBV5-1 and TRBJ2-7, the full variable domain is KAGVTQTPRYLIKTRGQQVTLSCSPISGHRSVSWYQQTPGQGLQFLFEYFSETQRNKGNFPGRFSGRQFSNSRSEMNVSTLELGDSALYLCASSFGGTPSSYEQYFGPGTRLTVT.

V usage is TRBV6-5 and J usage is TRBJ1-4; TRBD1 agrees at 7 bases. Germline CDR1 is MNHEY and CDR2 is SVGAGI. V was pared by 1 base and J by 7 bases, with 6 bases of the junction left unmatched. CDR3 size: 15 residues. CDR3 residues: CASSYFTGESEKLFF. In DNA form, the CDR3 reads TGTGCCAGCAGTTACTTTACAGGGGAGAGTGAAAAACTGTTTTTT.

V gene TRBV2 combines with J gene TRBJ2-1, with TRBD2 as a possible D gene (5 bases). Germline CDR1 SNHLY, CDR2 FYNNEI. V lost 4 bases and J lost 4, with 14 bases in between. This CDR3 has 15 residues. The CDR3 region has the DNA TGTGCCAGCAGTGGTCGGGGATTCGTTTACAATGAGCAGTTCTTC. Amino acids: CASSGRGFVYNEQFF.

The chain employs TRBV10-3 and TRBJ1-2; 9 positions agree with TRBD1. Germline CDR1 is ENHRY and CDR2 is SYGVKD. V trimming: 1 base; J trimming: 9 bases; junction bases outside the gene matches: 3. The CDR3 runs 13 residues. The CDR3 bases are TGTGCCATCAGTGAGTTACAGGGGGCGAGCTACACCTTC. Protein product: CAISELQGASYTF.

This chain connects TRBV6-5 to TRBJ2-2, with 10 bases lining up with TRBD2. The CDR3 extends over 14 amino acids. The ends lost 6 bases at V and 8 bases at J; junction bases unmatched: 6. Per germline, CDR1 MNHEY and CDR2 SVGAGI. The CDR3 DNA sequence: TGTGCCAGCAGCTGGACTAGCGGAGTGGGGGAGCTGTTTTTT. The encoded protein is CASSWTSGVGELFF.

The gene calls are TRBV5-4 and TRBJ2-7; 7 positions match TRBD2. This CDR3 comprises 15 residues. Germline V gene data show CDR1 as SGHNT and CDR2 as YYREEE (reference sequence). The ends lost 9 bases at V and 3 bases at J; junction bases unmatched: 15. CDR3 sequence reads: CAITVNREVGYEQYF. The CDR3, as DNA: TGTGCCATCACAGTAAACCGGGAGGTCGGCTACGAGCAGTACTTC.

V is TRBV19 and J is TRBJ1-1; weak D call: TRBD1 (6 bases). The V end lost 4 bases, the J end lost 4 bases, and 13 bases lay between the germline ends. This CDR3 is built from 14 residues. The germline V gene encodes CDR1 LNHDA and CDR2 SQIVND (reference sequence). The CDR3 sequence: CASSTQGRSTEAFF. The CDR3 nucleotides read TGTGCCAGTAGTACACAGGGTAGGAGCACTGAAGCTTTCTTT.

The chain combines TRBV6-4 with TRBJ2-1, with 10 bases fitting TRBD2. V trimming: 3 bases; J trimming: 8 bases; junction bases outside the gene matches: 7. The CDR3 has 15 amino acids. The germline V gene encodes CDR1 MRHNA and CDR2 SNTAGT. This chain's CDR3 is CASSETLAGVDEQFF. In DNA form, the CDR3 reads TGTGCCAGCAGTGAAACCCTAGCGGGAGTCGATGAGCAGTTCTTC.

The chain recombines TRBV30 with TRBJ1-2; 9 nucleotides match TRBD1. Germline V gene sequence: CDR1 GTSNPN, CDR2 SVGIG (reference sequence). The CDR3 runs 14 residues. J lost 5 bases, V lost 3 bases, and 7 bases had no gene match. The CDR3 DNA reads TGTGCCTGGAGCGCGGACAGGGGAGGGTATGGCTACACCTTC. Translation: CAWSADRGGYGYTF.